The clone carrying this T cell receptor beta chain appeared once. The record originates from a study of T cell changes during pregnancy in multiple sclerosis. V was clipped by 2 bases and J by 1 base, with 8 bases between them. The length of the CDR3 is 14 residues. Germline lookup yields CDR1 SGDLS and CDR2 YYNGEE. The data were produced by immunoSEQ multiplex PCR, yet TCRdb's version contains in-frame clones alone and is incomplete. The sample carries under 15,000 clones, roughly 90% recorded once. The sample was CD8+ T cells from peripheral blood mononuclear cells, taken after pregnancy. The chain is built from TRBV9 and TRBJ2-3; possibly TRBD1 for D (6 bases). The source of this sequence is a female donor in good health, enrolled as a control in a pregnancy study. As DNA, the CDR3 is TGTGCCAGCAGCGTTGAGGGGGGCACAGATACGCAGTATTTT. It is translated as CASSVEGGTDTQYF.